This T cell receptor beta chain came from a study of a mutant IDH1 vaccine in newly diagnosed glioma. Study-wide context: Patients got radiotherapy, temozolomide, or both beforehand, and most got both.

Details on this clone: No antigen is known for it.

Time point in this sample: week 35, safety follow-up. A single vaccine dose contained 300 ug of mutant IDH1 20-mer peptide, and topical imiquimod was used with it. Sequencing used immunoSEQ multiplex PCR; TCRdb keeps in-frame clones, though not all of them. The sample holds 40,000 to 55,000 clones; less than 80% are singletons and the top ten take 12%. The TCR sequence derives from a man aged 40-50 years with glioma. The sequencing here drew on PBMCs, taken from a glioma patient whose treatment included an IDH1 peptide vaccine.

Written as DNA, the CDR3 is TGTGCCAGCAGTTTCGGGAGGGCTAATGAAAAACTGTTTTTT. Amino acids: CASSFGRANEKLFF. The chain carries TRBV27 and TRBJ1-4; D not resolved. V lost 3 bases, J lost 3 bases, and 8 bases lay in between. CDR1 is MNHEY, CDR2 SMNVEV, per germline (reference sequence). This CDR3 is 14 amino acids long.